Sequencing of this T cell receptor beta chain was carried out in a study of sequential checkpoint blockade in melanoma. Trimming took off 5 bases at V and 2 bases at J, with 4 bases between the two ends. This CDR3 has 11 residues. CDR1 and CDR2 from the germline V gene are MDHEN and SYDVKM. The data were produced by immunoSEQ multiplex PCR, yet TCRdb's version contains in-frame clones alone and is incomplete. The repertoire holds about 40,000 clones, with around four fifths as singletons. Treatment meaning: randomized to nivolumab then ipilimumab (arm A) or the reverse (arm B). This specimen consisted of CD8+ T cells sorted from blood (inferred from file names), obtained from a patient given nivolumab and ipilimumab in sequence. The clonotype was recovered from a human donor with melanoma. The chain links TRBV28 to TRBJ2-7; D remains ambiguous. This CDR3 reads CASSPTYEQYF. The CDR3, as DNA: TGTGCCAGCAGTCCCACCTACGAGCAGTACTTC.